Presented here are 3 T cell receptor beta chains from one specimen sequenced in a study of blood T cell repertoires in COVID-19. Only in-frame clones appear in the TCRdb table, and some are missing; sequencing was by immunoSEQ multiplex PCR. The sample shows about 150,000 clones, roughly 83% of them seen only once. Sequencing was performed on peripheral blood. Receptors were obtained from a woman aged 55-69 years with acute or convalescent COVID-19.

V usage is TRBV7-8 and J usage is TRBJ2-1; 7 bases map to TRBD1. The J segment lost 5 bases and the V segment lost 2 bases, leaving 9 bases of the junction unmatched. The V gene's germline CDR1 is SGHVS and CDR2 FQNEAQ. The CDR3 has 16 residues. The CDR3: CASSLTRQGLNNEQFF. DNA for the CDR3: TGTGCCAGCAGCTTAACCCGACAGGGTTTGAACAATGAGCAGTTCTTC.

This chain's CDR3 is CASSFRTLDTEAFF. DNA of the CDR3: TGTGCCAGCAGTTTTCGGACACTGGACACTGAAGCTTTCTTT. The genes are TRBV27 and TRBJ1-1; maybe TRBD1 (5 bases). CDR3 size: 14 residues. Trimming stripped 3 bases from V and 3 bases from J, with 11 bases between. CDR1 is MNHEY, CDR2 SMNVEV, per germline (reference sequence).

The V gene is TRBV3-1 (or the pseudogene TRBV3-2), the J gene TRBJ1-6, with D unresolved. V lost 1 base, J lost 5 bases, and 9 bases lay in between. Germline V gene sequence: CDR1 LGHDT, CDR2 YNNKEL (reference sequence). The CDR3 covers 15 residues. The CDR3: CASSQVQEDNSPLHF. As DNA, the CDR3 is TGTGCCAGCAGCCAAGTTCAGGAAGATAATTCACCCCTCCACTTT.